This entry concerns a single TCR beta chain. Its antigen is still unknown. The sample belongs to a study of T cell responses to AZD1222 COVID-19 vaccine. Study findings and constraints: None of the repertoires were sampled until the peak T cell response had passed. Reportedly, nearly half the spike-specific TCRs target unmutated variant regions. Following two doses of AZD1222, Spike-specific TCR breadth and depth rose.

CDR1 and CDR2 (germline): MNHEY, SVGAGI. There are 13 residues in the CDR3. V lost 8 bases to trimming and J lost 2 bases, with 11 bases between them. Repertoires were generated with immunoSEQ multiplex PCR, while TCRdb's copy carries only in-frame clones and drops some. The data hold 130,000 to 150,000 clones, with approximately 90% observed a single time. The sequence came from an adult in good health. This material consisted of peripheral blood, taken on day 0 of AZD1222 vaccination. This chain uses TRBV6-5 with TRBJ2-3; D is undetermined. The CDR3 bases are TGTGCCAGCCGCAGGATTAACACAGATACGCAGTATTTT. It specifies CASRRINTDTQYF.